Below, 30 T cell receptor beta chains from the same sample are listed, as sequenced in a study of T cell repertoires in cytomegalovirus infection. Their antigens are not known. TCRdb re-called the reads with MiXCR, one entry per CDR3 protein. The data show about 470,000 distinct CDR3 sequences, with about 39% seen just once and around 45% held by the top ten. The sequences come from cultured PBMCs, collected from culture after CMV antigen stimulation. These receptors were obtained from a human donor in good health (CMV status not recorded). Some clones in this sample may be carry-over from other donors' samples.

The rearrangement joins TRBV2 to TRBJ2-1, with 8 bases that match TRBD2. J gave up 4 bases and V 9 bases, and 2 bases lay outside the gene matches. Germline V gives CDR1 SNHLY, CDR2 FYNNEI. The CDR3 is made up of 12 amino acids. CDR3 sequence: CARRGDYNEQFF. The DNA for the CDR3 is TGTGCCAGGCGGGGGGATTACAATGAGCAGTTCTTC.

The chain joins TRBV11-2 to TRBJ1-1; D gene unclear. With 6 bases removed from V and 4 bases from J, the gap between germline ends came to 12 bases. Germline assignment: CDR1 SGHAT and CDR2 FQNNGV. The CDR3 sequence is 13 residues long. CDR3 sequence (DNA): TGTGCCAGCAGGGAGGCTTTGGGCACTGAAGCTTTCTTT. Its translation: CASREALGTEAFF.

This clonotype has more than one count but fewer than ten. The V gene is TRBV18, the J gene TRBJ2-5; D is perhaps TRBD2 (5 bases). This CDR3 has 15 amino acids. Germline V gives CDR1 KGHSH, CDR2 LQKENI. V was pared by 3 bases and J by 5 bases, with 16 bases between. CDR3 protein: CASSPSREKKETQYF. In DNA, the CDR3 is TGTGCCAGCTCACCGTCGAGGGAGAAGAAGGAGACCCAGTACTTC.

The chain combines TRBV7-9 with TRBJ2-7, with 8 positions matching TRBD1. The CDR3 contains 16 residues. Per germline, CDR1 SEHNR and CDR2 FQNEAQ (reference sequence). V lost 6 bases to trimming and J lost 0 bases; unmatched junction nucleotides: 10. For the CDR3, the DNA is TGTGCCAGCAGGCCTTTGGACAGGGCCGACTCCTACGAGCAGTACTTC. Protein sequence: CASRPLDRADSYEQYF.

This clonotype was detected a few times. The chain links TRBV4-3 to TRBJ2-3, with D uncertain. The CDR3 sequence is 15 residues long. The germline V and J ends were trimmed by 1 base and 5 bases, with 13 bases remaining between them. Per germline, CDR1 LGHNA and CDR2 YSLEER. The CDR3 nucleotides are TGCGCCAGCAGCCAAGGGCAGGTCGATGGAGATACGCAGTATTTT. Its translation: CASSQGQVDGDTQYF.

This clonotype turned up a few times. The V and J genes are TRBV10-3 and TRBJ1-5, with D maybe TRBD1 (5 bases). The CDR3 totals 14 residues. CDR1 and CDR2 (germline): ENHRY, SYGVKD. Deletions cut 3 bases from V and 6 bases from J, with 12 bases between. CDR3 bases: TGTGCCATCAGTGAAGGGAGGGGAATTCAGCCCCAGCATTTT. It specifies CAISEGRGIQPQHF.

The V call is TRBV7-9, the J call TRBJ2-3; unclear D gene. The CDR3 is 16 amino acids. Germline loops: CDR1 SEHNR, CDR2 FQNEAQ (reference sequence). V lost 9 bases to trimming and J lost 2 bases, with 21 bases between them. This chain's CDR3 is CASSPRRGSYTDTQYF. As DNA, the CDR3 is TGTGCCAGTAGCCCTCGTAGAGGCTCCTACACAGATACGCAGTATTTT.

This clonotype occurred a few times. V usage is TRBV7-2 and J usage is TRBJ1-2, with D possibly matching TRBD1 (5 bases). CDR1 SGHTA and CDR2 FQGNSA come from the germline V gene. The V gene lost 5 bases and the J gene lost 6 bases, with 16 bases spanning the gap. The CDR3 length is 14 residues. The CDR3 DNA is TGTGCCAGCAGCCAGGCGGGGGGTTTGGATGGCTACACCTTC. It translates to CASSQAGGLDGYTF.

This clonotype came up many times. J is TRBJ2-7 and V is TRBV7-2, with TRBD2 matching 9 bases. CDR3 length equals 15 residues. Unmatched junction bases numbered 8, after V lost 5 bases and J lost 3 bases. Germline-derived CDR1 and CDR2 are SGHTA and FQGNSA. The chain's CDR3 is CASSPGPSGNYEQYF. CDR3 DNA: TGTGCCAGCAGCCCTGGGCCTAGCGGGAACTACGAGCAGTACTTC.

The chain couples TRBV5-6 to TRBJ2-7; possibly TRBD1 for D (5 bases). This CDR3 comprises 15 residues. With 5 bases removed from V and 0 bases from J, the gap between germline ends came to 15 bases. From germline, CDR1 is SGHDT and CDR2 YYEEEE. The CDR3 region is CASRPFLTGSYEQYF. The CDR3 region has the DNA TGTGCCAGCAGACCATTCCTCACAGGCTCCTACGAGCAGTACTTC.

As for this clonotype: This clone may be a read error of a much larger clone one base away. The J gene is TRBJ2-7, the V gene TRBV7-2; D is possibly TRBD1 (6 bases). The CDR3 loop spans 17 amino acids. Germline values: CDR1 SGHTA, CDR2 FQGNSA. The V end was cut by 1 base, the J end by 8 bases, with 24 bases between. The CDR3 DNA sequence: TGTGCCAGCAGCTTAGTGGTAGTGCCAGGGGTTTCATACAAGCAGTACTTC. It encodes CASSLVVVPGVSYKQYF.

The CDR3 is CAATVGPVTYNEQFF. CDR3 in DNA: TGTGCCGCCACAGTTGGTCCCGTCACTTACAATGAGCAGTTCTTC. This chain links TRBV6-2 or TRBV6-3 with TRBJ2-1; D remains ambiguous. Germline V gives CDR1 MNHEY, CDR2 SVGEGT. V lost 11 bases and J lost 4, with 21 bases in between. The CDR3 runs to 15 residues.

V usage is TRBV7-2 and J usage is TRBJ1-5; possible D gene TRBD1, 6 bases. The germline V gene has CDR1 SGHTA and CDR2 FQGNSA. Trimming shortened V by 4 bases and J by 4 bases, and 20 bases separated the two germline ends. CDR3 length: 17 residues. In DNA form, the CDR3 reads TGTGCCAGCAGCTATAGTGGAGCGGAACAGGGAAATCAGCCCCAGCATTTT. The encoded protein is CASSYSGAEQGNQPQHF.

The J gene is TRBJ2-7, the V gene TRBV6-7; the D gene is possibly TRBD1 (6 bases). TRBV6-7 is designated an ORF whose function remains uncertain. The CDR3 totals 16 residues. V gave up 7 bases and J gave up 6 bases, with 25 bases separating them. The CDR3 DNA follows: TGTGCCAGCACTTCCTACCAGCAGGGGACCGACGGCGAGCAGTACTTC. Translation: CASTSYQQGTDGEQYF.

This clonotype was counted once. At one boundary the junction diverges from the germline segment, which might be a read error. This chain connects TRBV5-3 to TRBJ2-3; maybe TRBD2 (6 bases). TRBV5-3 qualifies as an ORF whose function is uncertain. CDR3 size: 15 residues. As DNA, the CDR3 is TGTGCCAGCAGCTTGGTTGAGACGGGGGTAGATACGCAGTATTTT. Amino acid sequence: CASSLVETGVDTQYF.

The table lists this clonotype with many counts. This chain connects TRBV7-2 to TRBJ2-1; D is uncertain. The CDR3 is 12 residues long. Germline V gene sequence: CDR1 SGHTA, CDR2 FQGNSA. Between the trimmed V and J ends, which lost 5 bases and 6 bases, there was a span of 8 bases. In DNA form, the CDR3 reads TGTGCCAGCAGCGGGAACTTCAATGAGCAGTTCTTC. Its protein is CASSGNFNEQFF.

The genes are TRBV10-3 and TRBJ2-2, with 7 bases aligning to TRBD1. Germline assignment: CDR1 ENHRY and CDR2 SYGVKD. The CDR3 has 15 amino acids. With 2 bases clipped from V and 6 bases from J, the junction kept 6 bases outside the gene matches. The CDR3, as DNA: TGTGCCATCAGTGAGAGGGACAGTGGGGCCGGGGAGCTGTTTTTT. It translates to CAISERDSGAGELFF.

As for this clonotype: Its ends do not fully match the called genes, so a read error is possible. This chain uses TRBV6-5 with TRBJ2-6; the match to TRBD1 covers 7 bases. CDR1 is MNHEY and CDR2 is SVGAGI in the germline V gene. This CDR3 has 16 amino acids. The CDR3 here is CASSYQGGSGANFLTF. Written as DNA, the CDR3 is TGTGCCAGCAGTTACCAAGGGGGCTCTGGGGCCAACTTCCTGACTTTC.

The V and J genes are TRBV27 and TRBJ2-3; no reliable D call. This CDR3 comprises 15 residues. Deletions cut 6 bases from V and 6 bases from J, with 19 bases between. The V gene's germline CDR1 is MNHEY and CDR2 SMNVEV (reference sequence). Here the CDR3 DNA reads TGTGCCAGCAGCCAATACGCCCTGGATACGGATACGCAGTATTTT. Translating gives CASSQYALDTDTQYF.

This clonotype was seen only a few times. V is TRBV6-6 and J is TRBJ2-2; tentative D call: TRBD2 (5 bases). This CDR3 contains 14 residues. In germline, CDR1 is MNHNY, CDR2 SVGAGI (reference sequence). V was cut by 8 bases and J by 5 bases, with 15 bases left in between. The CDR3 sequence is CASDWATGTGELFF. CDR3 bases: TGTGCCAGCGACTGGGCAACGGGGACCGGGGAGCTGTTTTTT.

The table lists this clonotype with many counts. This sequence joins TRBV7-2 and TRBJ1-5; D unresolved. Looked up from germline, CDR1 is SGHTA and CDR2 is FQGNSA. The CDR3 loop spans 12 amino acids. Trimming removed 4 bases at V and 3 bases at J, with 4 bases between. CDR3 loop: CASSYYNQPQHF. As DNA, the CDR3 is TGTGCCAGCAGCTATTACAATCAGCCCCAGCATTTT.

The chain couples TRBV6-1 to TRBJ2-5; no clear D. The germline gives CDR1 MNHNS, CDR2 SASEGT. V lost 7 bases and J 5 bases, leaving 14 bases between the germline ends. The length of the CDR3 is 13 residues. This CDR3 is CASTVNTLETQYF. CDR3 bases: TGTGCCAGCACAGTGAACACGCTGGAGACCCAGTACTTC.

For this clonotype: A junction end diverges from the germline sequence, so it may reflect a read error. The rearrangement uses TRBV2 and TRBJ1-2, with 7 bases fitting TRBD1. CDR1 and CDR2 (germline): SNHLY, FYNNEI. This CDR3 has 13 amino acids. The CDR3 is CASRTGLGYGYTF. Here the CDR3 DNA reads TGTGCCAGCAGGACAGGGTTGGGCTATGGCTACACATTC.

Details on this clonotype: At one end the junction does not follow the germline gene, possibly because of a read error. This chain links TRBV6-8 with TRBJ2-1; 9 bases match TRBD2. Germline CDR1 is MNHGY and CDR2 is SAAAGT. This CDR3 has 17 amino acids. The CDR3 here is CASSPYRAGGWYKEQFF. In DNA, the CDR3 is TGTGCCAGCAGTCCTTATAGAGCGGGGGGATGGTACAAAGAGCAGTTCTTC.

CDR3 loop: CASSLTGLFTQYF. The CDR3 DNA is TGTGCCAGCAGCTTGACAGGACTCTTCACGCAGTATTTT. The rearrangement uses TRBV5-4 and TRBJ2-3; D is possibly TRBD1 or TRBD2 (5 bases each). The length of the CDR3 is 13 residues. V lost 1 base to trimming and J lost 9 bases, with 12 bases between them. Germline V gene lookup returns CDR1 SGHNT and CDR2 YYREEE (reference sequence).

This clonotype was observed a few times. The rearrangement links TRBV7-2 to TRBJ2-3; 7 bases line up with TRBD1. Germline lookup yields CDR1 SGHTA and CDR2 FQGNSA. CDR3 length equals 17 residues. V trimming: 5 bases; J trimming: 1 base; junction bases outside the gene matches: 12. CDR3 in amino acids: CASSPLAAQGGTDTQYF. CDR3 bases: TGTGCCAGCAGCCCTCTGGCGGCGCAGGGGGGCACAGATACGCAGTATTTT.

CDR3 in DNA: TGTGCCAGCAGTTTAATACCGATGCGTTTAAAGCCCCAGCATTTT. Its protein is CASSLIPMRLKPQHF. The chain has TRBV28 and TRBJ1-5; D uncertain. Trimming removed 2 bases at V and 8 bases at J, with 16 bases between. CDR3 size: 15 residues. CDR1 is MDHEN and CDR2 is SYDVKM in the germline V gene.

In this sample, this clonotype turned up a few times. DNA for the CDR3: TGTGCCAGCAGCCTTGAACGGGAGAAAGGGGAGCAGTACTTC. Protein: CASSLEREKGEQYF. The chain joins TRBV12-3 or TRBV12-4 to TRBJ2-7, with TRBD2 as a possible D gene (6 bases). The CDR3 is 14 residues long. V was clipped by 6 bases and J by 7 bases, with 19 bases between them.

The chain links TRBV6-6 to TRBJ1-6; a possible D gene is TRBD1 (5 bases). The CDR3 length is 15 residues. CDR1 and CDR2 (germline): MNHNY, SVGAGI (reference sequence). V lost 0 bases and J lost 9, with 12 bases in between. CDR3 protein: CASSYSGAAGSPLHF. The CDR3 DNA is TGTGCCAGCAGTTACTCCGGGGCCGCGGGTTCACCCCTCCACTTT.

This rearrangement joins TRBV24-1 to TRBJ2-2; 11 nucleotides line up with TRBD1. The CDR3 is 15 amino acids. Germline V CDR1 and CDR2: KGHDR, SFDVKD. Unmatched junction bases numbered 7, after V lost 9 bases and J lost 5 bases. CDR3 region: CATRSGTGGTGELFF. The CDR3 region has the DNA TGTGCCACCCGATCCGGGACAGGGGGGACCGGGGAGCTGTTTTTT.